A selection of T cell receptor beta chains follows, all from one sample in a study of blood T cell repertoires in COVID-19. Only in-frame clones appear in the TCRdb table, and some are missing; sequencing was by immunoSEQ multiplex PCR. The table lists 130,000 or so clones, about four fifths of them singletons. The sample comprised PBMCs or T cells enriched from blood (not recorded which). The receptors stem from a man aged 45-65 years who had recovered from COVID-19. Both conserved end residues are part of each CDR3. Fields, in order: clone size, J gene, D gene, V gene, CDR3 protein, CDR3 DNA. D genes are given only for firm matches. The size of a clone is reported for some rows only, either as once, few or many, or as a class for expanded clones.

-	TRBJ2-1	TRBD1	TRBV5-1	CASSPGQGAYEQFF	TGCGCCAGCAGCCCGGGACAGGGGGCCTATGAGCAGTTCTTC
-	TRBJ1-2	-	TRBV9	CASSAGVRGYTF	TGTGCCAGCAGCGCAGGGGTACGGGGCTACACCTTC
many	TRBJ2-7	-	TRBV7-8	CASTSSGLTYEQYF	TGTGCCAGCACCTCCAGCGGATTGACCTACGAGCAGTACTTC
few	TRBJ1-6	TRBD1	TRBV19	CASKRTGPYNSPLHF	TGTGCCAGTAAGCGGACAGGGCCATATAATTCACCCCTCCACTTT
-	TRBJ2-1	-	TRBV4-3	CASSQQERNEQFF	TGCGCCAGCAGCCAACAGGAACGCAATGAGCAGTTCTTC
-	TRBJ2-1	TRBD2	TRBV18	CASSPPVVLAGGTLYNEQFF	TGTGCCAGCTCACCACCGGTGGTTCTAGCGGGGGGAACCCTTTACAATGAGCAGTTCTTC
-	TRBJ2-2	-	TRBV19	CASTMAGATGELFF	TGTGCCAGTACTATGGCGGGGGCCACCGGGGAGCTGTTTTTT
-	TRBJ1-4	-	TRBV27	CASSSRGTNEKLFF	TGTGCCAGCAGTTCGCGGGGCACTAATGAAAAACTGTTTTTT
-	TRBJ1-1	-	TRBV5-1	CASSLTQNTEAFF	TGCGCCAGCAGCTTAACACAGAACACTGAAGCTTTCTTT
-	TRBJ2-2	TRBD1	TRBV5-1	CASARTGLTGELFF	TGCGCCAGCGCACGGACAGGGCTTACCGGGGAGCTGTTTTTT
-	TRBJ2-3	-	TRBV25-1	CASSVGPGGTDTQYF	TGTGCCAGCAGTGTGGGGCCAGGGGGGACAGATACGCAGTATTTT
-	TRBJ2-7	TRBD2	TRBV2	CASLNGGGEQYF	TGTGCCAGCCTCAATGGGGGAGGGGAGCAGTACTTC
once	TRBJ1-1	TRBD1	TRBV30	CAWVKQGGTEAFF	TGTGCCTGGGTTAAGCAGGGGGGCACTGAAGCTTTCTTT
-	TRBJ1-4	TRBD1	TRBV18	CASSPQRTGDTDRNEKLFF	TGTGCCAGCTCACCACAACGGACAGGGGATACGGATAGGAATGAAAAACTGTTTTTT
-	TRBJ2-7	TRBD1	TRBV27	CASSPGQGGYEQYF	TGTGCCAGCAGTCCGGGACAGGGCGGCTACGAGCAGTACTTC
once	TRBJ2-7	TRBD1	TRBV5-8	CASSLDRGLLYEQYF	TGTGCCAGCAGCTTAGACAGGGGACTCCTCTACGAGCAGTACTTC
-	TRBJ2-7	TRBD2	TRBV5-1	CASSSATARGGREQYF	TGCGCCAGCAGCTCCGCCACGGCGCGGGGCGGGAGGGAGCAGTACTTC
-	TRBJ1-6	-	TRBV30	CAWSLDEGSPLHF	TGTGCCTGGAGCTTAGATGAGGGATCACCCCTCCACTTT
few	TRBJ2-1	TRBD1	TRBV19	CASSIRAGGRDEQFF	TGTGCCAGTAGTATAAGAGCAGGGGGCAGGGATGAGCAGTTCTTC
-	TRBJ1-2	-	TRBV6-2/TRBV6-3	CASSYSFPGSGYTF	TGTGCCAGCAGTTACTCCTTTCCGGGAAGTGGCTACACCTTC
few	TRBJ1-2	TRBD1	TRBV27	CASSLNRGRTGGYTF	TGTGCCAGCAGTCTCAACAGGGGGCGAACGGGTGGCTACACCTTC
-	TRBJ1-2	-	TRBV30	CAWSVMQLNYGYTF	TGTGCCTGGAGTGTAATGCAGTTAAACTATGGCTACACCTTC
-	TRBJ2-1	TRBD2	TRBV2	CASRGSAGGPYNEQFF	TGTGCCAGCAGGGGAAGTGCGGGGGGGCCCTACAATGAGCAGTTCTTC
-	TRBJ1-1	-	TRBV28	CASSLAGKKAFF	TGTGCCAGCAGTTTAGCAGGGAAGAAAGCTTTCTTT
-	TRBJ1-4	TRBD1	TRBV28	CASSFSGQGGEKLFF	TGTGCCAGCAGTTTCTCGGGACAGGGTGGAGAAAAACTGTTTTTT
once	TRBJ1-2	-	TRBV6-6	CASIPNSGGYTF	TGTGCCAGCATCCCGAACTCGGGAGGCTACACCTTC
few	TRBJ1-4	-	TRBV9	CASSVGRVGEKLFF	TGTGCCAGCAGCGTAGGCAGGGTCGGTGAAAAACTGTTTTTT
few	TRBJ1-3	-	TRBV3-1/TRBV3-2	CASSQASSGNTIYF	TGTGCCAGCAGCCAAGCCAGCTCTGGAAACACCATATATTTT
-	TRBJ1-5	-	TRBV7-9	CASSLAGVPRQPQHF	TGTGCCAGCAGCTTAGCCGGGGTTCCGCGGCAGCCCCAGCATTTT
once	TRBJ1-1	-	TRBV5-1	CASSLNMNTEAFF	TGCGCCAGCAGCTTGAATATGAACACTGAAGCTTTCTTT
-	TRBJ2-3	-	TRBV5-1	CASSLPLDARSDTQYF	TGCGCCAGCAGCTTGCCACTAGACGCACGCTCAGATACGCAGTATTTT
-	TRBJ2-7	-	TRBV2	CASSDQRVPYEQYF	TGTGCCAGCAGTGACCAGCGGGTGCCCTACGAGCAGTACTTC
-	TRBJ1-1	-	TRBV28	CASSLGGVGAQAFF	TGTGCCAGCAGTTTAGGAGGAGTCGGAGCACAAGCTTTCTTT
-	TRBJ2-7	TRBD1	TRBV27	CASSSGTGVNEQYF	TGTGCCAGCAGTTCGGGGACAGGGGTGAACGAGCAGTACTTC
-	TRBJ1-2	-	TRBV6-5	CASSYGAGYGYTF	TGTGCCAGCAGTTACGGGGCAGGCTATGGCTACACCTTC
-	TRBJ2-7	-	TRBV12-3/TRBV12-4	CASSFYREGEQYF	TGTGCCAGCAGTTTTTACAGGGAGGGCGAGCAGTACTTC
-	TRBJ1-6	-	TRBV3-1/TRBV3-2	CASSQDPGGGNSPLHF	TGTGCCAGCAGCCAGGACCCGGGGGGAGGTAATTCACCCCTCCACTTT